The clone carrying this TCR beta chain is medium-sized (0.01 to 0.1%). This specimen comes from a study of molecular identifiers for immune sequencing clone quantification. Each CDR3 protein gets one entry after TCRdb re-called the PCR reads with MiXCR. Here the sample spans 7,500 to 10,000 distinct CDR3 sequences, 19% being singletons. Input material: naive CD8+ T cells from blood, with Jurkat cell RNA spiked in. Sample subset: FACS-sorted CD8+CD4-CCR7+CD45RA+ naive T cells. The clonotype comes from a human donor in good health. Some libraries in this study had Jurkat cell RNA spiked in.

CDR3 amino acids: CASSLDTDTQYF. CDR3 DNA: TGTGCCAGCAGCTTAGATACAGATACGCAGTATTTT. The V and J genes are TRBV7-9 and TRBJ2-3; no clear D. V lost 1 base and J 3 bases, leaving 2 bases between the germline ends. This CDR3 has 12 amino acids. The germline gives CDR1 SEHNR, CDR2 FQNEAQ (reference sequence). Complete variable domain (other parts from reference TRBV7-9 and TRBJ2-3): DTGVSQNPRHKITKRGQNVTFRCDPISEHNRLYWYRQTLGQGPEFLTYFQNEAQLEKSRLLSDRFSAERPKGSFSTLEIQRTEQGDSAMYLCASSLDTDTQYFGPGTRLTVL.